The 17 T cell receptor beta chains listed next were all sequenced from one sample in a study of a mutant IDH1 vaccine in newly diagnosed glioma. Here immunoSEQ multiplex PCR was the method, and the copy in TCRdb shows in-frame clones only, minus some. The sample shows roughly 52,000 clones, 76% of them seen only once. These receptors are not linked to any known antigen. Time point given: week 35, safety follow-up. Doses of 300 ug of mutant IDH1 20-mer peptide were given with topical imiquimod. This material consisted of PBMCs, taken from a glioma patient whose treatment included an IDH1 peptide vaccine. Every receptor here comes from a man aged 35 to 55 with glioma.

The chain couples TRBV6-4 to TRBJ1-1; TRBD1 agrees at 7 bases. V gave up 4 bases and J gave up 8 bases; unmatched junction bases: 10. The CDR3 extends over 14 amino acids. The V gene's germline CDR1 is MRHNA and CDR2 SNTAGT. The DNA for the CDR3 is TGTGCCAGCAGTGCGCAGCCGGGACAGCTAGAAGCTTTCTTT. It is translated as CASSAQPGQLEAFF.

The chain uses TRBV27 and TRBJ1-2; D might be TRBD1 (6 bases). Trimming stripped 9 bases from V and 2 bases from J, with 19 bases between. The CDR3 loop spans 15 amino acids. Germline CDR1 is MNHEY and CDR2 is SMNVEV (reference sequence). The CDR3 here is CARKSGQLLNYGYTF. CDR3 in DNA: TGTGCCAGGAAATCAGGACAGCTACTAAACTATGGCTACACCTTC.

V is TRBV23-1 and J is TRBJ2-7, with 8 bases identical to TRBD2. TRBV23-1 is marked as an open reading frame, function uncertain. J lost 6 bases, V lost 6 bases, and 10 bases had no gene match. This CDR3 has 14 residues. CDR3 coding DNA: TGCGCCAGCAGCCGAATACTAGCGGCGAGCGAGCAGTACGTC. Protein: CASSRILAASEQYV.

A few counts support this clone. The V gene is TRBV4-1, the J gene TRBJ2-1, with 11 bases matching TRBD2. The CDR3 has 18 residues. After removal of 1 base from V and 7 bases from J, the junction contained 12 bases not matched to a gene. Germline V gives CDR1 MGHRA, CDR2 YSYEKL. CDR3 protein: CASSQADMGLAGGNEQFF. CDR3 DNA sequence: TGCGCCAGCAGCCAAGCAGACATGGGCCTAGCGGGAGGAAATGAGCAGTTCTTC.

The genes are TRBV30 and TRBJ2-5; 8 bases fit TRBD2. The V gene end was trimmed by 8 bases and the J gene end by 1 base; junction bases not matched to a gene: 9. The CDR3 spans 14 residues. Per the germline V gene, CDR1 is GTSNPN and CDR2 is SVGIG (reference sequence). The CDR3 region is CATSRGASQETQYF. In DNA form, the CDR3 reads TGTGCCACATCGCGGGGGGCGTCCCAAGAGACCCAGTACTTC.

The chain uses TRBV7-9 and TRBJ2-7; a possible D gene is TRBD2 (6 bases). This CDR3 comprises 13 residues. Germline V gene sequence: CDR1 SEHNR, CDR2 FQNEAQ (reference sequence). Trimming pared 5 bases from V and 4 bases from J, leaving 12 bases between. The DNA for the CDR3 is TGTGCCAGCAGCCTGGACTACGAGTACGAGCAGTACTTC. Translated, it gives CASSLDYEYEQYF.

The chain couples TRBV28 to TRBJ1-4; no definite D call. Trimming removed 4 bases at V and 4 bases at J, with 16 bases between. Germline loops: CDR1 MDHEN, CDR2 SYDVKM. The CDR3 has 16 amino acids. The CDR3: CASSSPRGGHNEKLFF. CDR3 nucleotide sequence: TGTGCCAGCAGTTCTCCCCGGGGAGGCCATAATGAAAAACTGTTTTTT.

The chain couples TRBV6-1 to TRBJ2-3; D perhaps matches TRBD1 (6 bases). CDR3 length: 13 residues. CDR1 is MNHNS and CDR2 is SASEGT in the germline V gene. Trimming shortened V by 8 bases and J by 4 bases, and 13 bases separated the two germline ends. For the CDR3, the DNA is TGTGCCAGCGGGACACCGGGCCCAGATACGCAGTATTTT. Protein sequence: CASGTPGPDTQYF.

The chain couples TRBV19 to TRBJ2-3; TRBD2 matches at 9 bases. In germline, CDR1 is LNHDA, CDR2 SQIVND (reference sequence). The CDR3 loop spans 15 amino acids. Losses at the gene ends were 5 bases for V and 2 bases for J; bases not matched to a gene: 5. In DNA, the CDR3 is TGTGCCAGTAGTTCCCCTAGCGGGAACACAGATACGCAGTATTTT. The encoded protein is CASSSPSGNTDTQYF.

The V call is TRBV5-1, the J call TRBJ2-2, with a tentative D call TRBD1 (5 bases). This CDR3 is 14 amino acids long. Trimming pared 3 bases from V and 0 bases from J, leaving 6 bases between. Germline-derived CDR1 and CDR2 are SGHRS and YFSETQ. The CDR3 sequence is CASSSTANTGELFF. In DNA form, the CDR3 reads TGCGCCAGCAGCTCGACAGCGAACACCGGGGAGCTGTTTTTT.

The chain recombines TRBV6-5 with TRBJ1-3; D remains ambiguous. The CDR3 length is 15 residues. V lost 8 bases and J 0 bases, leaving 14 bases between the germline ends. The germline V gene encodes CDR1 MNHEY and CDR2 SVGAGI. The CDR3: CASVSRRTSGNTIYF. The CDR3 DNA is TGTGCCAGCGTCTCCCGCCGAACCTCTGGAAACACCATATATTTT.

V gene TRBV20-1 combines with J gene TRBJ2-1; D gene uncertain. Germline V gene sequence: CDR1 DFQATT, CDR2 SNEGSKA (reference sequence). The CDR3 length is 8 residues. V lost 4 bases and J 12 bases, leaving 4 bases between the germline ends. The CDR3 DNA reads as TGCAGTGCTAACGGGCAGTTCTTC. This translates into CSANGQFF.

The chain uses TRBV5-5 and TRBJ1-4; D ambiguous. Germline assignment: CDR1 SGHKS and CDR2 YYEKEE (reference sequence). Trimming cost V 4 bases and J 12 bases, with 13 bases left between them. The CDR3 has 12 amino acids. The CDR3 loop is CASSPTRAELFF. The CDR3 region has the DNA TGTGCCAGCAGCCCCACGCGGGCGGAACTGTTTTTT. Using reference TRBV5-5 and TRBJ1-4 for the parts outside the CDR3, the full variable domain is DAGVTQSPTHLIKTRGQQVTLRCSPISGHKSVSWYQQVLGQGPQFIFQYYEKEERGRGNFPDRFSARQFPNYSSELNVNALLLGDSALYLCASSPTRAELFFGSGTQLSVL.

This clone was seen a handful of times. The chain uses TRBV6-1 and TRBJ1-5; D remains ambiguous. Germline CDR1 reads MNHNS; CDR2 reads SASEGT. V was trimmed by 2 bases and J by 6 bases, leaving 8 bases between them. The CDR3 totals 13 residues. The CDR3 loop reads CASSESASQPQHF. CDR3 bases: TGTGCCAGCAGTGAATCGGCATCTCAGCCCCAGCATTTT.

This clone appeared a few times. The DNA of the CDR3 is TGTGCCAGCAGCTTGGGCGGGGCAGGGGGACGAGAGACCCAGTACTTC. Its protein product is CASSLGGAGGRETQYF. The chain links TRBV5-5 to TRBJ2-5, with D possibly matching TRBD1 (7 bases). Looked up from germline, CDR1 is SGHKS and CDR2 is YYEKEE (reference sequence). The CDR3 runs to 16 residues. Trimming left V 0 bases short and J 4 bases short, with 16 bases between.

CDR3 nucleotides: TGTGCCATCCCGGGGGCAGGGATGAACACTGAAGCTTTCTTT. It yields the protein CAIPGAGMNTEAFF. The chain employs TRBV7-9 and TRBJ1-1; D may be TRBD1 (6 bases). The CDR3 sequence is 14 residues long. CDR1 and CDR2 from the germline V gene are SEHNR and FQNEAQ (reference sequence). V shed 10 bases and J shed 0 bases, with 15 bases lying between them. Based on the CDR3 plus reference TRBV7-9 and TRBJ1-1, the full variable domain is DTGVSQNPRHKITKRGQNVTFRCDPISEHNRLYWYRQTLGQGPEFLTYFQNEAQLEKSRLLSDRFSAERPKGSFSTLEIQRTEQGDSAMYLCAIPGAGMNTEAFFGQGTRLTVV.

The chain carries TRBV6-1 and TRBJ2-2; 10 nucleotides agree with TRBD1. V lost 2 bases, J lost 5 bases, and 5 bases stayed unmatched. CDR3 length: 16 residues. Germline CDR1 MNHNS, CDR2 SASEGT. This CDR3 reads CASSELGTGATGELFF. The CDR3 coding sequence is TGTGCCAGCAGTGAATTGGGGACAGGGGCAACCGGGGAGCTGTTTTTT.